The next 25 T cell receptor beta chains were all read from a single sample in a study of cytomegalovirus exposure and HLA in healthy donors. PCR amplification relied on 60 Vbeta primers (plus 13 Jbeta primers). Repertoires were generated with immunoSEQ multiplex PCR, while TCRdb's copy carries only in-frame clones and drops some. Seen here are around 140,000 clones, approximately 64% observed once, and the top ten hold 2.4%. The sequencing input was PBMCs. The receptors were sampled from a woman in her 40s in good health and CMV-seronegative.

The rearrangement joins TRBV7-3 to TRBJ1-2, with a possible D match to TRBD1 (5 bases). This CDR3 region has 14 residues. Trimming left V 2 bases short and J 0 bases short, with 7 bases between. Germline-derived CDR1 and CDR2 are SGHTA and FQGTGA. CDR3 in DNA: TGTGCCAGCAGCTTAGACAGATCTAACTATGGCTACACCTTC. Amino acid sequence: CASSLDRSNYGYTF.

This chain uses TRBV5-1 with TRBJ1-1; TRBD1 matches 8 bases. The trim removed 6 bases at V and 5 bases at J, leaving 12 bases unmatched. The CDR3 runs 15 residues. Germline V gives CDR1 SGHRS, CDR2 YFSETQ. This CDR3 is CASNAGQGGLTEAFF. CDR3 in DNA: TGCGCCAGCAACGCCGGACAGGGAGGATTGACTGAAGCTTTCTTT.

This clone was seen a few times. The chain has TRBV6-1 and TRBJ2-7, with 8 bases aligning to TRBD2. Germline V gene data show CDR1 as MNHNS and CDR2 as SASEGT. The CDR3 loop spans 15 amino acids. Unmatched junction bases numbered 14, after V lost 6 bases and J lost 7 bases. CDR3 residues: CASRQPGLGVEEQYF. CDR3 bases: TGTGCCAGCAGACAACCGGGACTAGGAGTGGAAGAGCAGTACTTC.

This clone was counted a few times. The chain recombines TRBV19 with TRBJ2-5; 8 bases align to TRBD2. Germline CDR1 is LNHDA and CDR2 is SQIVND (reference sequence). The CDR3 totals 14 residues. Trimming cost V 3 bases and J 4 bases; bases outside gene matches: 4. For the CDR3, the DNA is TGTGCCAGTAGTATCGGGGGGGCTGGAGAGACCCAGTACTTC. This translates into CASSIGGAGETQYF. Together with reference TRBV19 and TRBJ2-5, the CDR3 gives the full variable domain: DGGITQSPKYLFRKEGQNVTLSCEQNLNHDAMYWYRQDPGQGLRLIYYSQIVNDFQKGDIAEGYSVSREKKESFPLTVTSAQKNPTAFYLCASSIGGAGETQYFGPGTRLLVL.

The V call is TRBV10-1, the J call TRBJ2-3; D is uncertain. V was pared by 1 base and J by 6 bases, with 23 bases between. CDR1 is WNHNN and CDR2 is SYGVQD in the germline V gene (reference sequence). This CDR3 contains 18 residues. CDR3 DNA: TGCGCCAGCAGTGAGTTGCCGACGGGTCGGTACTTAAGGGATACGCAGTATTTT. This sequence encodes CASSELPTGRYLRDTQYF.

The chain recombines TRBV18 with TRBJ1-1, with TRBD1 matching over 10 bases. With 3 bases clipped from V and 0 bases from J, the junction kept 4 bases outside the gene matches. Germline V gene lookup returns CDR1 KGHSH and CDR2 LQKENI. This CDR3 is built from 16 residues. CDR3 sequence: CASSPFGTGVNTEAFF. The DNA of the CDR3 is TGTGCCAGCTCACCCTTCGGGACAGGGGTGAACACTGAAGCTTTCTTT. The variable domain in full, with the rest retrieved from reference TRBV18 and TRBJ1-1, is NAGVMQNPRHLVRRRGQEARLRCSPMKGHSHVYWYRQLPEEGLKFMVYLQKENIIDESGMPKERFSAEFPKEGPSILRIQQVVRGDSAAYFCASSPFGTGVNTEAFFGQGTRLTVV.

The chain links TRBV15 to TRBJ2-5; 11 nucleotides match TRBD1. This CDR3 contains 16 residues. The J segment lost 5 bases and the V segment lost 0 bases, leaving 5 bases of the junction unmatched. Germline CDR1 is LNHNV and CDR2 is YYDKDF (reference sequence). The chain's CDR3 is CATSRDFGTGGETQYF. CDR3 sequence (DNA): TGTGCCACCAGCAGAGATTTCGGGACAGGGGGGGAGACCCAGTACTTC. The full variable domain, its missing parts supplied by reference TRBV15 and TRBJ2-5, is DAMVIQNPRYQVTQFGKPVTLSCSQTLNHNVMYWYQQKSSQAPKLLFHYYDKDFNNEADTPDNFQSRRPNTSFCFLDIRSPGLGDTAMYLCATSRDFGTGGETQYFGPGTRLLVL.

This chain links TRBV30 with TRBJ2-1; TRBD1 agrees at 11 bases. Germline lookup yields CDR1 GTSNPN and CDR2 SVGIG (reference sequence). V was clipped by 4 bases and J by 9 bases; unmatched bases: 8. This CDR3 has 14 amino acids. In DNA form, the CDR3 reads TGTGCCTGGACCGGACAGGGGGCGCGGGGTGAGCAGTTCTTC. Translated: CAWTGQGARGEQFF.

In DNA form, the CDR3 reads TGTGCCAGCAGTTTTGGTAAGGGGCCCGGGCCCAATGAGCAGTTCTTC. This sequence encodes CASSFGKGPGPNEQFF. The chain combines TRBV28 with TRBJ2-1; a weak D match, TRBD1 (5 bases). CDR3 length: 16 amino acids. V gave up 3 bases and J gave up 6 bases, with 18 bases separating them. CDR1 and CDR2 (germline): MDHEN, SYDVKM.

This clone was counted a few times. This chain links TRBV10-3 with TRBJ2-7; 8 bases agree with TRBD1. This CDR3 has 14 residues. Germline V CDR1 and CDR2: ENHRY, SYGVKD. V lost 4 bases to trimming and J lost 4 bases; unmatched junction nucleotides: 6. CDR3 in amino acids: CAISVGTGEYEQYF. CDR3 nucleotides: TGTGCCATCAGTGTCGGGACAGGTGAATACGAGCAGTACTTC.

The gene calls are TRBV2 and TRBJ2-2; D perhaps matches TRBD2 (6 bases). The CDR3 is 16 amino acids. V lost 6 bases to trimming and J lost 2 bases, with 16 bases between them. Per the germline V gene, CDR1 is SNHLY and CDR2 is FYNNEI. Here the CDR3 reads CASRDLSGDNTGELFF. CDR3 in DNA: TGTGCCAGCAGGGACCTCTCGGGGGACAACACCGGGGAGCTGTTTTTT.

This clone was counted once. The J gene is TRBJ2-5, the V gene TRBV7-9; 7 positions agree with TRBD1. The CDR3 has 14 residues. Germline assignment: CDR1 SEHNR and CDR2 FQNEAQ (reference sequence). With V trimmed by 5 bases and J by 5 bases, 8 bases remained unmatched. CDR3: CASSNRGRYETQYF. Here the CDR3 DNA reads TGTGCCAGCAGCAACAGGGGCCGTTACGAGACCCAGTACTTC.

This clone was seen once. The V and J genes are TRBV2 and TRBJ2-1; 7 nucleotides match TRBD2. The V gene's germline CDR1 is SNHLY and CDR2 FYNNEI. The CDR3 runs 17 residues. Trimming at V came to 2 bases and at J to 3 bases, leaving 10 bases not matched to a gene. CDR3 loop: CASSESLAGEYYNEQFF. In nucleotides, the CDR3 is TGTGCCAGCAGTGAAAGCCTTGCGGGGGAATACTACAATGAGCAGTTCTTC.

The rearrangement uses TRBV19 and TRBJ1-3; D possibly corresponds to TRBD1 (5 bases). Germline loops: CDR1 LNHDA, CDR2 SQIVND (reference sequence). CDR3 length equals 15 residues. V was trimmed by 6 bases and J by 0 bases, leaving 12 bases between them. CDR3 DNA sequence: TGTGCCAGTAGCAAAGGAGGGACCTCTGGAAACACCATATATTTT. This codes for CASSKGGTSGNTIYF.

CDR3 sequence reads: CASSSRGSTDTQYF. DNA for the CDR3: TGTGCCAGTAGTTCCAGGGGTTCTACAGATACGCAGTATTTT. This chain joins TRBV19 and TRBJ2-3; D is perhaps TRBD1 (6 bases). Germline loops: CDR1 LNHDA, CDR2 SQIVND (reference sequence). The CDR3 spans 14 residues. Trimming pared 5 bases from V and 3 bases from J, leaving 12 bases between.

The chain employs TRBV27 and TRBJ1-2, with 10 bases fitting TRBD1. The CDR3 has 15 residues. V trimming: 11 bases; J trimming: 6 bases; junction bases outside the gene matches: 15. Per germline, CDR1 MNHEY and CDR2 SMNVEV (reference sequence). CDR3 nucleotide sequence: TGTGCCTCCCGGGGGACAGGGGCCGATCTGGATGGCTACACCTTC. As protein: CASRGTGADLDGYTF.

Only a few counts were recorded for this clone. The V call is TRBV5-1, the J call TRBJ1-1, with D possibly TRBD1 on 6 matching bases. The CDR3 is 14 residues long. Between the trimmed V and J ends, which lost 1 base and 4 bases, there was a span of 11 bases. Germline CDR1 SGHRS, CDR2 YFSETQ. CDR3 amino acids: CASSLTGSGTEAFF. The CDR3 DNA reads as TGCGCCAGCAGCTTGACAGGGAGTGGCACTGAAGCTTTCTTT.

The chain recombines TRBV7-9 with TRBJ2-3; D ambiguous. Germline V CDR1 and CDR2: SEHNR, FQNEAQ (reference sequence). V was cut by 4 bases and J by 1 base, with 12 bases left in between. This CDR3 contains 15 residues. The CDR3 DNA is TGTGCCAGCAGCTCCCCCGCAGTGCGCACAGATACGCAGTATTTT. Translating it yields CASSSPAVRTDTQYF.

The table lists this clone with a few counts. V is TRBV6-5 and J is TRBJ2-2; D not certain. V lost 2 bases and J 6 bases, leaving 10 bases between the germline ends. Germline lookup yields CDR1 MNHEY and CDR2 SVGAGI. The CDR3 loop spans 14 amino acids. CDR3 in DNA: TGTGCCAGCAGTTACCGCCAGGTGGCCGGGGAGCTGTTTTTT. Translating it yields CASSYRQVAGELFF.

The chain couples TRBV5-4 to TRBJ2-1, with D maybe TRBD2 (7 bases). Trimming shortened V by 2 bases and J by 6 bases, and 12 bases separated the two germline ends. The V gene's germline CDR1 is SGHNT and CDR2 YYREEE (reference sequence). The CDR3 runs 14 residues. As DNA, the CDR3 is TGTGCCAGCAGCTTCCTAGGGGGGGTCAATGAGCAGTTCTTC. Translating gives CASSFLGGVNEQFF. The full variable domain, completed using reference TRBV5-4 and TRBJ2-1, is ETGVTQSPTHLIKTRGQQVTLRCSSQSGHNTVSWYQQALGQGPQFIFQYYREEENGRGNFPPRFSGLQFPNYSSELNVNALELDDSALYLCASSFLGGVNEQFFGPGTRLTVL.

The chain has TRBV9 and TRBJ2-5, with 7 bases lining up with TRBD1. The CDR3 has 15 residues. CDR1 is SGDLS and CDR2 is YYNGEE in the germline V gene. Trimming at V came to 1 base and at J to 3 bases, leaving 6 bases not matched to a gene. The CDR3 sequence is CASSVSGQAEETQYF. As DNA, the CDR3 is TGTGCCAGCAGCGTAAGTGGACAGGCAGAAGAGACCCAGTACTTC.

The chain is built from TRBV4-1 and TRBJ1-5; D is unclear. CDR3 length equals 14 residues. V dropped 6 bases and J dropped 3 bases, with 12 bases sitting between them. Germline CDR1 and CDR2: MGHRA and YSYEKL. The CDR3 protein is CASSLLISNQPQHF. The CDR3 DNA sequence: TGCGCCAGCAGTCTCCTTATTTCCAATCAGCCCCAGCATTTT.

In its sample, this clone was seen once. The chain uses TRBV7-3 and TRBJ2-2; 8 bases are shared with TRBD1. CDR3 size: 16 residues. Germline V gives CDR1 SGHTA, CDR2 FQGTGA. Trimming at V came to 1 base and at J to 7 bases, leaving 8 bases not matched to a gene. The CDR3 reads CASSLRAGGNGGELFF. The CDR3 DNA reads TGTGCCAGCAGCTTAAGAGCAGGGGGCAATGGCGGGGAGCTGTTTTTT.

The gene calls are TRBV6-5 and TRBJ1-5; 10 positions match TRBD1. Germline-derived CDR1 and CDR2 are MNHEY and SVGAGI. The CDR3 runs 14 residues. Losses at the gene ends were 6 bases for V and 7 bases for J; bases not matched to a gene: 6. CDR3 nucleotides: TGTGCCAGCAGGGAGGGACAGGGGCGGCAGCCCCAGCATTTT. It translates to CASREGQGRQPQHF.

A single count supports this clone. This chain joins TRBV7-9 and TRBJ2-7; 8 bases align to TRBD1. Germline V gene lookup returns CDR1 SEHNR and CDR2 FQNEAQ (reference sequence). V trimming: 5 bases; J trimming: 5 bases; junction bases outside the gene matches: 14. The CDR3 totals 16 residues. The CDR3 loop reads CASSPTGVPLGDEQYF. The CDR3 nucleotides read TGTGCCAGCAGCCCGACAGGGGTTCCCCTCGGCGACGAGCAGTACTTC.